The source of this T cell receptor (beta chain) is a study of breast tumors, draining lymph nodes, adjacent tissues. In TCRdb, the multiplex PCR reads were re-called with MiXCR into one record per CDR3 protein. This sample has 50,000 to 65,000 distinct CDR3 sequences, with under 55% found just once. Ten or more counts support this clonotype. Trimming removed 1 base at V and 4 bases at J, with 14 bases between. CDR1 MGHRA and CDR2 YSYEKL come from the germline V gene. This CDR3 is 15 amino acids long. This chain uses TRBV4-1 with TRBJ2-7; D gene ambiguous. The sequenced sample consisted of breast tumor tissue. The sequence was collected from a female donor with breast cancer. Some clones in this sample may be carry-over from other donors' samples. CDR3 loop: CASSQAETILYEQYF. CDR3 DNA sequence: TGCGCCAGCAGCCAAGCGGAGACAATTTTATACGAGCAGTACTTC.